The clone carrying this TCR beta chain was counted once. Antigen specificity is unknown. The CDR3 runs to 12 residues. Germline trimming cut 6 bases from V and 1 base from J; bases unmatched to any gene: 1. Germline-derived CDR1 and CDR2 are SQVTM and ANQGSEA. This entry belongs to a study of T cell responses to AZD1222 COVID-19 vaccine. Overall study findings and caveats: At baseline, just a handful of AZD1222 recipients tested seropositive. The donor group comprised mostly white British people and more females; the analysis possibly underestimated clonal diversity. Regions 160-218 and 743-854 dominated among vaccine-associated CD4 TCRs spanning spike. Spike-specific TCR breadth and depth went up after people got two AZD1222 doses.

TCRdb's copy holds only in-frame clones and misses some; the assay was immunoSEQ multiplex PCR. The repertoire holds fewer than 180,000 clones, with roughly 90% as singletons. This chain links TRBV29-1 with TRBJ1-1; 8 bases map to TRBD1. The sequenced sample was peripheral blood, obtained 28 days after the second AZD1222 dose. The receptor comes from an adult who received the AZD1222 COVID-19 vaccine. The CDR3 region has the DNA TGCAGCGTCGACAGGGGGAACACTGAAGCTTTCTTT. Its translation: CSVDRGNTEAFF.